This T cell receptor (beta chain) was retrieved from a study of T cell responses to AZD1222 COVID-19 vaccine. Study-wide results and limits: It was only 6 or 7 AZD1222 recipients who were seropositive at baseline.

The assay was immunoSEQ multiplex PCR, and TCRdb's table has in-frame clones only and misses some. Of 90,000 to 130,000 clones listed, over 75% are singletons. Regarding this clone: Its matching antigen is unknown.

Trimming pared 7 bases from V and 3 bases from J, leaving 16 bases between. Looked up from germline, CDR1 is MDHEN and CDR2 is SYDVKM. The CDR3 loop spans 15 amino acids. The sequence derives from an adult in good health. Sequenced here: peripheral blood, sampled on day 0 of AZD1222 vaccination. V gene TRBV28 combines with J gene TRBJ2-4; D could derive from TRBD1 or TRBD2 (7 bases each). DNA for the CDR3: TGTGCCAGCACAAGGGAGGGGGCTAGCAAAAACATTCAGTACTTC. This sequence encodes CASTREGASKNIQYF.